The text below deals with one T cell receptor beta chain. This receptor's antigen is unknown. It has no much larger one-base neighbor in the sample; base qualities were not kept. Based on the germline V gene, the CDR1 and CDR2 sequences are SGHVS and FNYEAQ. The germline ends are 16 bases apart after V is trimmed by 5 bases and J by 2 bases. The cysteine opens and the phenylalanine closes a CDR3 of 15 amino acids. Left in the record is the CDR3 DNA by itself, 45 bases read in frame from the first base. This record comes from a study of blood T cell repertoires in COVID-19 (dated by TCRdb to the early 2020s). Broadly, across the study: Samples covering the acute and convalescent phases of COVID-19 were provided by collaborators in the United States, Italy and Spain. The material from the prospective study consisted of cDNA or gDNA derived from T cells, B-cell-depleted T cells, or PBMCs. Subjects who had been exposed to COVID-19, were actively infected with it, or had recovered from it provided the deeply sampled blood TCRbeta repertoires that made up the dataset. The repertoires were released in a freely available public database intended as a resource for research on the immune response to SARS-CoV-2. The samples were drawn from the first 160 participants of the ongoing ImmuneRACE study and from 1,254 subjects provided by 6 global collaborators. Sample metadata almost always included a de-identified subject ID, COVID-19 status, age in years and sex. Where available, HLA class I and class II types were taken from metadata supplied by the sample provider and were not determined by assay-based typing.

Points the paper makes about the study in general: How much clinical and demographic metadata was included differed by source and by participant, and the metadata was provided uncurated.

Enrolling through a virtual design, the prospective study's participants ranged in age from roughly 18 to 90 years and lived across 20 to 30 United States geographic areas. In the prospective study, participants were assigned to cohorts based on the clinical history participants reported in a screening survey and a study questionnaire. ImmuneRACE Cohort 3 recovered participants were defined by two consecutive negative NP/OP PCR tests, healthcare professional clearance, or symptom resolution. Each participant in the prospective study had whole blood, serum and a nasopharyngeal or oropharyngeal swab collected by mobile phlebotomists. Prospective study participants could optionally give additional blood draws and questionnaires over an approximately two-month period. Before DNA extraction, blood samples from the prospective study were shipped at room temperature or frozen. The immunoSEQ Assay, a bias-controlled multiplex PCR, was used to amplify TCRbeta CDR3 regions from genomic DNA. Under the source paper's analysis protocol: Nucleated cell counts per sample were estimated from amplification of reference gene primers within the assay. To quantify the absolute abundance of each unique TCRbeta CDR3 rearrangement, sequence reads were collapsed and filtered. For each sample, productive Simpson clonality was calculated as the square root of Simpson's diversity index over productive rearrangements. Not all clones reach the TCRdb copy of this immuneACCESS table, which keeps in-frame sequences only. Checked studies attribute under half of the gap to unresolved V genes and leave the rest unexplained. V, J and clone size were drawn from that table, and D and trimming were deduced from the DNA. Here the sample has around 310,000 clones; around nine tenths occur a single time. Of the sample, around 9.5% falls within the top ten clones.

This clonotype was obtained from a woman aged 40 to 50 who had recovered from COVID-19. Sequencing was done on a sample of PBMCs or T cells enriched from blood (not recorded which). Rearrangement joined TRBV7-6 to TRBJ2-7; TRBD1 is possibly the D segment (6 matching bases). The base sequence is TGTGCCAGCAGCCGTCGACAGGCAGGCCCCTACGAGCAGTACTTC. Its product reads: CASSRRQAGPYEQYF.